This T cell receptor beta chain was sequenced during a study of regulatory T cells in long-lasting Graves disease. Time point defined: newly diagnosed GD, antithyroid drugs for less than 3 months. With RNA extracted from PBMCs as input, the TCR library was made. CDR3-region Arm-PCR and iRepertoire HTBI primers produced the TCR beta libraries. One entry per CDR3 protein, called by TCRdb with MiXCR from the multiplex PCR reads. The sample shows about 540,000 distinct CDR3 sequences, approximately 15% of them seen only once. These data were likewise used in another study, on T cells in Graves' hyperthyroidism and ophthalmopathy.

Specimen: peripheral blood mononuclear cells (PBMCs), collected at new diagnosis, from a patient treated with antithyroid drugs. The sequence derives from a man aged 25 to 45 with Graves disease.

In DNA form, the CDR3 reads TGTGCCATCAGCGAGACTAGCGGACGTTACACCGGGGAGCTGTTTTTT. Translation gives CAISETSGRYTGELFF. V gene TRBV10-3 combines with J gene TRBJ2-2; 9 nucleotides line up with TRBD2. CDR1 and CDR2 from the germline V gene are ENHRY and SYGVKD. The junction had 8 bases not matched to a gene; V was cut back by 6 bases and J by 3 bases. CDR3 length: 16 residues.